The 13 T cell receptor beta chains given below trace back to one sample, sequenced in a study of control samples from healthy donors and cancer patients (dated by TCRdb to the early 2020s). Library preparation was by the immunoSEQ multiplex PCR assay. TCRdb provides this immuneACCESS table in a form limited to in-frame rearrangements. Some clones are lacking; in checked studies, under half of them reflect an unresolved V gene, and why the rest are absent is not known. This sample holds some 120,000 clones; over 85% were observed only once. 3.6% of the sample goes to the ten largest clones. The sample comprised blood. The receptors originated from a young man in good health.

V usage is TRBV9 and J usage is TRBJ2-3, with 7 bases lining up with TRBD2. There are 15 residues in the CDR3. J gave up 3 bases and V 4 bases, and 8 bases lay outside the gene matches. CDR1 is SGDLS, CDR2 YYNGEE, per germline. CDR3 in DNA: TGTGCCAGCAGCATCCGGGGGGTGGGGACAGATACGCAGTATTTT. Its protein is CASSIRGVGTDTQYF.

The genes are TRBV19 and TRBJ1-4, with 7 nucleotides matching TRBD1. After removal of 8 bases from V and 8 bases from J, the junction contained 8 bases not matched to a gene. The germline V gene has CDR1 LNHDA and CDR2 SQIVND (reference sequence). The CDR3 runs 13 residues. This chain's CDR3 is CASRRGQREKLFF. The CDR3 DNA reads TGTGCCAGTCGGAGGGGGCAGAGGGAAAAACTGTTTTTT.

This clone showed up just once. The rearrangement joins TRBV2 to TRBJ1-5; TRBD1 agrees at 8 bases. The CDR3 is 15 amino acids. In germline, CDR1 is SNHLY, CDR2 FYNNEI. The V gene end was trimmed by 7 bases and the J gene end by 1 base; junction bases not matched to a gene: 6. The CDR3 protein is CASMRRGQSNQPQHF. CDR3 coding DNA: TGTGCCAGCATGCGCAGGGGGCAGAGCAATCAGCCCCAGCATTTT.

The count of this clone is one. The genes are TRBV4-3 and TRBJ1-1, with TRBD1 as a possible D gene (5 bases). The germline V and J ends were trimmed by 1 base and 4 bases, with 10 bases remaining between them. CDR1 and CDR2 from the germline V gene are LGHNA and YSLEER. The CDR3 has 14 amino acids. The CDR3 loop is CASSQVGGITEAFF. DNA of the CDR3: TGCGCCAGCAGCCAAGTCGGGGGAATCACTGAAGCTTTCTTT.

This chain joins TRBV29-1 and TRBJ1-2; 10 nucleotides align to TRBD1. CDR3 size: 13 residues. J lost 2 bases, V lost 7 bases, and 4 bases had no gene match. The germline gives CDR1 SQVTM, CDR2 ANQGSEA. CDR3 residues: CSGTTGGNYGYTF. CDR3 coding DNA: TGCAGCGGTACGACAGGGGGCAACTATGGCTACACCTTC. Full variable domain (outside the CDR3, taken from reference TRBV29-1 and TRBJ1-2): SAVISQKPSRDICQRGTSLTIQCQVDSQVTMMFWYRQQPGQSLTLIATANQGSEATYESGFVIDKFPISRPNLTFSTLTVSNMSPEDSSIYLCSGTTGGNYGYTFGSGTRLTVV.

The chain has TRBV7-2 and TRBJ2-5; TRBD2 matches at 11 bases. The CDR3 consists of 17 residues. From germline, CDR1 is SGHTA and CDR2 FQGNSA. Trimming removed 0 bases from V and 5 bases from J; junction bases left unmatched: 8. This chain's CDR3 is CASSLAGLAGPRETQYF. CDR3 nucleotides: TGTGCCAGCAGCTTAGCCGGACTAGCGGGTCCTAGGGAGACCCAGTACTTC.

This chain connects TRBV6-2 or TRBV6-3 to TRBJ1-6; perhaps TRBD1 as D (6 bases). The V and J ends lost 6 bases and 7 bases respectively, with 13 bases between them. This CDR3 is 14 amino acids long. Germline lookup yields CDR1 MNHEY and CDR2 SVGEGT. The CDR3 is CASSRTGNNSPLHF. The CDR3 coding sequence is TGTGCCAGCAGCCGTACAGGGAACAATTCACCCCTCCACTTT.

This chain connects TRBV27 to TRBJ2-3, with 10 positions matching TRBD2. Losses at the gene ends were 5 bases for V and 1 base for J; bases not matched to a gene: 3. Germline V gene sequence: CDR1 MNHEY, CDR2 SMNVEV (reference sequence). CDR3 length equals 15 residues. CDR3 in amino acids: CASSPLAGGTDTQYF. The CDR3 bases are TGTGCCAGCAGTCCTCTAGCGGGGGGCACAGATACGCAGTATTTT.

The chain couples TRBV3-1 (or the pseudogene TRBV3-2) to TRBJ2-1, with 7 bases identical to TRBD2. The length of the CDR3 is 12 residues. With V trimmed by 4 bases and J by 12 bases, 6 bases remained unmatched. The germline CDR1 and CDR2 sequences are LGHDT and YNNKEL (reference sequence). CDR3 DNA sequence: TGTGCCAGCAGCCCGGGGGGACTCGCGCAGTTCTTC. It specifies CASSPGGLAQFF.

The chain combines TRBV7-2 with TRBJ1-5, with 8 bases lining up with TRBD1. Germline CDR1 and CDR2: SGHTA and FQGNSA. The CDR3 runs 18 residues. J lost 4 bases, V lost 1 base, and 12 bases had no gene match. The CDR3 region is CASSLGITGGLGNQPQHF. CDR3 coding DNA: TGTGCCAGCAGCTTAGGTATTACAGGGGGATTGGGGAATCAGCCCCAGCATTTT.

The chain uses TRBV24-1 and TRBJ2-3; D might be TRBD1 or TRBD2, each matching 6 bases. The V end lost 4 bases, the J end lost 5 bases, and 18 bases lay between the germline ends. This CDR3 comprises 16 residues. CDR1 and CDR2 from the germline V gene are KGHDR and SFDVKD. In DNA form, the CDR3 reads TGTGCCACCAGTGAGGGCTCGGGGGCGGAGGGAGATACGCAGTATTTT. It yields the protein CATSEGSGAEGDTQYF.

The V gene is TRBV11-2, the J gene TRBJ1-1, with D unresolved. V lost 4 bases and J 2 bases, leaving 14 bases between the germline ends. This CDR3 is 15 amino acids long. Germline V gene lookup returns CDR1 SGHAT and CDR2 FQNNGV. The CDR3 loop is CASSSADRGNTEAFF. The DNA for the CDR3 is TGTGCCAGCAGCTCAGCAGACCGGGGTAACACTGAAGCTTTCTTT.

The V call is TRBV30, the J call TRBJ2-5; TRBD1 agrees at 11 bases. After removal of 4 bases from V and 5 bases from J, the junction contained 9 bases not matched to a gene. This CDR3 spans 15 amino acids. Germline values: CDR1 GTSNPN, CDR2 SVGIG (reference sequence). CDR3 bases: TGTGCCTGGAATATCGGACAGGGGGCCGGGGAGACCCAGTACTTC. This sequence encodes CAWNIGQGAGETQYF.